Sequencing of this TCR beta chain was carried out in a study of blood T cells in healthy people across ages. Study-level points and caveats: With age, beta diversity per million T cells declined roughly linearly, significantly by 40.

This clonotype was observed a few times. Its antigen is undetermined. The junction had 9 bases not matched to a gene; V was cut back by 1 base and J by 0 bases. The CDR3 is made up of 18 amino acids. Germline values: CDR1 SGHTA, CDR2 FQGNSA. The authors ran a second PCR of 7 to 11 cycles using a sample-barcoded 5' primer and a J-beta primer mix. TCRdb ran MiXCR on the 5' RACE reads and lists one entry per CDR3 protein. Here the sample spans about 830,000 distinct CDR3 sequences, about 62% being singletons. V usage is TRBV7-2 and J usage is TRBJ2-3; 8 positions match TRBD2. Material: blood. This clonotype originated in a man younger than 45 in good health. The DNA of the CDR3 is TGTGCCAGCAGCTTAGTAGCGGGGAATGCTGCTAGCACAGATACGCAGTATTTT. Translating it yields CASSLVAGNAASTDTQYF.